This T cell receptor beta chain was obtained from a study of T cell responses to AZD1222 COVID-19 vaccine (dated by TCRdb to about 2021). General notes on the study: Because spike-specific TCR depth and breadth did not differ between the two schedules, AZD1222 recipients who got a second dose at roughly 4 weeks were pooled with those who got a second dose at roughly 12 weeks. TCR sequencing covered about 230 trial participants: approximately 200 given two doses of AZD1222 and 26 given two doses of MenACWY control vaccine. Trial participants were enrolled into age subgroups of 18-55, 56-69 and 70-plus years, which contained 148, 28 and 57 TCR-sequenced participants, respectively. Overall study results and their limits: Most participants were white British and females outnumbered males, and the authors suggested that clonal diversity may have been underestimated. In the small 56-69-year group, the increase in depth fell short of significance, most likely because of low power. No day 14 peak-response samples were available, so repertoires were characterized only after the peak T cell response. Conclusions about previously exposed vaccinees are limited because only five to seven AZD1222 recipients were SARS-CoV-2 seropositive at baseline. Nearly half of unique spike-specific TCRs reportedly recognized epitopes outside regions mutated in the B.1.351 and B.1.1.7 variants. Spike-specific TCR breadth and depth rose significantly after two AZD1222 doses compared with day 0 and with MenACWY recipients. Vaccine-associated CD4 TCRs spanned the whole spike protein, with dominant responses in regions 160-218 and 743-854.

In light of the paper, this sample's time point label describes: baseline before first vaccination. Vaccinee samples were obtained from the UK trials COV001 and COV002, which included a single-blind randomized controlled phase 2/3 trial of AZD1222 (ChAdOx1 nCoV-19) in healthy adults. Trial participant PBMC samples were collected at day 0 and day 28 after the second dose for TCRbeta chain sequencing. Remarks on this clone: What this receptor recognizes is not known. No base qualities exist here, and no much larger clone lies one base off it.

The CDR3 regions of human TCRbeta chains were subjected to immunosequencing. In the paper's pipeline: TCRs in the repertoires were matched against a reference library of SARS-CoV-2-specific TCRs that had been generated with the MIRA antigen-specificity platform. Breadth was defined as the fraction of unique TCRs that were SARS-CoV-2-associated, and depth was defined as the fraction of total T cells that were SARS-CoV-2-associated. Each spike-specific TCR was assigned to its reactive spike region and to a CD4 or CD8 class using the MIRA data. Log10-transformed breadth and depth values were compared by one-way ANOVA with Sidak's multiple comparisons tests. The table was pulled from immuneACCESS by TCRdb, which kept in-frame rearrangements only. Such tables lose some clones; where checked, under half of the loss comes from unresolved V genes, and the rest has no known cause. V and J calls and clone size are those listed in that table; D and trimming were worked out from the DNA. This sample comprises around 78,000 clones, around 90% of them detected only once. Jointly, the top ten make up about 22% of the sample.

CDR1 is given as SGHKS and CDR2 as YYEKEE, both from the germline V gene (reference sequence). From cysteine to phenylalanine, the CDR3 is 15 amino acids long. The DNA shown is the 45-base CDR3, in frame from base 1. V trim: 3 bases; J trim: 4 bases; unmatched bases: 8. The sequence came from an adult in good health. The chain was built from TRBV5-5 and TRBJ2-7; 9 bases in the middle match TRBD2. Sequenced here: peripheral blood, sampled on day 0 of AZD1222 vaccination. The CDR3 has the sequence CASSSGTSYLYEQYF. The DNA sequence is given as TGTGCCAGCAGCTCCGGGACTAGCTATTTATACGAGCAGTACTTC.